This TCR beta chain was observed in a study of identifying expanded T cells in peripheral blood. Study observations and caveats: Clone count variance between roughly two-week samples rose with total template count. Technical replicates showed about 1.1 changed clones; roughly two weeks roughly 18; four weeks 19.

No infections or other immune events were documented during collection. Profiled with immunoSEQ multiplex PCR; TCRdb holds only in-frame clones, not every one. The data hold 70,000 to 100,000 clones, with around 90% observed a single time. Worth noting for this clone: The antigen remains unidentified.

V was pared by 3 bases and J by 3 bases, with 17 bases between. This CDR3 spans 16 amino acids. CDR1 is KGHSH, CDR2 LQKENI, per germline. The chain carries TRBV18 and TRBJ1-2; D perhaps matches TRBD1 (5 bases). This clonotype originated in a person between 18 and 75 years old in good health. The specimen sequenced was blood. DNA for the CDR3: TGTGCCAGCTCACCCCAACAACAGGTTTCGGACTATGGCTACACCTTC. The encoded protein is CASSPQQQVSDYGYTF.